This TCR beta chain was identified in a study of blood T cell repertoires in COVID-19. At the level of the study: The samples span acute and convalescent COVID-19 from the United States, Italy and Spain. PBMCs, B-cell-depleted T cells, or T cells were the source of the cDNA or gDNA that made up the material.

Trimming removed 4 bases from V and 4 bases from J; junction bases left unmatched: 6. Germline CDR1 and CDR2: LNHDA and SQIVND (reference sequence). The CDR3 consists of 14 residues. How the authors handled the data: Researchers report that nucleated cell counts were estimated from reference gene primer amplification. Clones were read by immunoSEQ multiplex PCR, and TCRdb kept only the in-frame ones, dropping some. V, J and clone size derive from that table, while D and trimming were established from the DNA sequence. Altogether over 150,000 clones are present, around four fifths being singletons, with the ten largest covering roughly 1.9%.

This clonotype was obtained from a woman over 75 with acute or convalescent COVID-19. Sequenced: peripheral blood. The chain couples TRBV19 to TRBJ1-1; 7 bases align to TRBD1. As DNA, the CDR3 is TGTGCCAGTAGTAGGACAGGAACGGCCACTGAAGCTTTCTTT. Protein sequence: CASSRTGTATEAFF. The entire variable domain, with the rest obtained from reference TRBV19 and TRBJ1-1, is as follows: DGGITQSPKYLFRKEGQNVTLSCEQNLNHDAMYWYRQDPGQGLRLIYYSQIVNDFQKGDIAEGYSVSREKKESFPLTVTSAQKNPTAFYLCASSRTGTATEAFFGQGTRLTVV.